This TCR beta chain was identified in a study of identical twins. TCRdb re-called the 5' RACE reads with MiXCR, one entry per CDR3 protein. The sample lists under 300,000 distinct CDR3 sequences, around 15% occurring once. This clonotype was found many times. Germline-derived CDR1 and CDR2 are SEHNR and FQNEAQ (reference sequence). V lost 1 base to trimming and J lost 1 base, with 15 bases between them. The CDR3 contains 17 residues. Sequenced material: memory (CD45RO+) T cells sorted from blood. The TCR comes from a woman between 18 and 29 years old in good health. V gene TRBV7-9 combines with J gene TRBJ2-3, with D perhaps matching TRBD1 or TRBD2 (5 bases each). In DNA, the CDR3 is TGTGCCAGCAGCTTAGGGGGGAGCAGCGCTCGCACAGATACGCAGTATTTT. Its translation is CASSLGGSSARTDTQYF.